This TCR beta chain stems from a study of response to subunit inactivated influenza vaccine. Study-level results: Each seasonal influenza vaccination recruits few new T cells, the authors suggested.

Using its own MiXCR run on the RT-PCR reads, TCRdb lists one record per CDR3 protein. The repertoire holds roughly 520,000 distinct CDR3 sequences, about 25% seen once, with under 2.5% in the top ten. To note about this clonotype: Its antigen is undetermined.

Germline CDR1 SQVTM, CDR2 ANQGSEA. Trimming took 4 bases from V and 0 from J, leaving 6 bases between them. The CDR3 contains 12 residues. The specimen comprised CD4+ T cells sorted from PBMCs, sampled roughly 5 days after vaccination. This chain joins TRBV29-1 and TRBJ2-5; no definite D call. The sequence derives from a man aged 45 to 65 who received an inactivated influenza vaccine. The DNA for the CDR3 is TGCAGCGTTGCCCCGTACCAAGAGACCCAGTACTTC. Its translation is CSVAPYQETQYF.